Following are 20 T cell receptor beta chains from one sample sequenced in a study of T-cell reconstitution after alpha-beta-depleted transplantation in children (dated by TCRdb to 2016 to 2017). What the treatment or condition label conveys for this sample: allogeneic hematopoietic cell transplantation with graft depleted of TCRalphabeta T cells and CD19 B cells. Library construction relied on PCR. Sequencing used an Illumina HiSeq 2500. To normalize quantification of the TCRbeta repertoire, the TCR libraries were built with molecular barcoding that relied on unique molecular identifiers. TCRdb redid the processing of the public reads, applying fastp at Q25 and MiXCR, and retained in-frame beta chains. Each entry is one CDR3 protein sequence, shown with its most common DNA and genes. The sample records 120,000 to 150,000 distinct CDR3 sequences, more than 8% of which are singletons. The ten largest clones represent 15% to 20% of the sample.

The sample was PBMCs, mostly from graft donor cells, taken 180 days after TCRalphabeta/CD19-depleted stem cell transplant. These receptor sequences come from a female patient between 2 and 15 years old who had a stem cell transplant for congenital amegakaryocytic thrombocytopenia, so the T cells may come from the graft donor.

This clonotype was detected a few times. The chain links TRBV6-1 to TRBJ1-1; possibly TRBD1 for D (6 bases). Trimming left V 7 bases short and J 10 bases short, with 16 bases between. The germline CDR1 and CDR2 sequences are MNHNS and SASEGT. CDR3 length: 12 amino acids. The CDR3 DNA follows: TGTGCCAGCACCATTACAGGGAAACGAGCTTTCTTT. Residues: CASTITGKRAFF.

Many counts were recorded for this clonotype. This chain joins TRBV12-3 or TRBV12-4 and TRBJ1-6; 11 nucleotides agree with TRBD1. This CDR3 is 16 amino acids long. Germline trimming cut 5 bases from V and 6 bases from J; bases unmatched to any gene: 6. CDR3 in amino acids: CASSRMGQGGNSPLHF. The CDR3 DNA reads TGTGCCAGCAGTCGAATGGGACAGGGGGGTAATTCACCCCTCCACTTT.

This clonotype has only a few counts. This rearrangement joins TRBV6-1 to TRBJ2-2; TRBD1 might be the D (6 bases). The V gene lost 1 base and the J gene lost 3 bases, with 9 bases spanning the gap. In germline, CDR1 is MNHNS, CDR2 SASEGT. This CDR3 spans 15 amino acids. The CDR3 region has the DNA TGTGCCAGCAGTGAAGTGTGGACAGACACCGGGGAGCTGTTTTTT. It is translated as CASSEVWTDTGELFF.

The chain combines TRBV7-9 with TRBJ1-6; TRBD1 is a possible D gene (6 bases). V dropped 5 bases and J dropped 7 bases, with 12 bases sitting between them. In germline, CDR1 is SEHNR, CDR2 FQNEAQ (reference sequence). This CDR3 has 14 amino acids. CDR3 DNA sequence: TGTGCCAGCAGCGGGGGCAGGATAAATTCACCCCTCCACTTT. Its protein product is CASSGGRINSPLHF.

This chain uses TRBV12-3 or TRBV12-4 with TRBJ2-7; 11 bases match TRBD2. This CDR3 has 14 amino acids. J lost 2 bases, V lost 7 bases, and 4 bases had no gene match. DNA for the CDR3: TGTGCCAGCACCTCTAGCGGGGGGCCCTACGAGCAGTACTTC. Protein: CASTSSGGPYEQYF.

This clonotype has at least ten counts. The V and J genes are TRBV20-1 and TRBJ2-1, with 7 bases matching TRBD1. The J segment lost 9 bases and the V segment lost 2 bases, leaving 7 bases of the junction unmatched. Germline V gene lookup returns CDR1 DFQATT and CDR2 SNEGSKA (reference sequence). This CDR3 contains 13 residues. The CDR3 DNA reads TGCAGTGCTAGACCCTCCGGGACAGCTGAGCAGTTCTTC. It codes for CSARPSGTAEQFF.

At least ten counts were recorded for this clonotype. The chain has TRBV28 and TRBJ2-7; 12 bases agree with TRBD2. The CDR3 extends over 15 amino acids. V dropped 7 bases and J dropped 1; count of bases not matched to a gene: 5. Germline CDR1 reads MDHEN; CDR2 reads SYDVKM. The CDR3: CASTPTSGGSYEQYF. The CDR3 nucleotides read TGTGCCAGCACTCCGACTAGCGGGGGATCCTACGAGCAGTACTTC. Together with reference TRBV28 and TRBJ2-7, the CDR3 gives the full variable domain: DVKVTQSSRYLVKRTGEKVFLECVQDMDHENMFWYRQDPGLGLRLIYFSYDVKMKEKGDIPEGYSVSREKKERFSLILESASTNQTSMYLCASTPTSGGSYEQYFGPGTRLTVT.

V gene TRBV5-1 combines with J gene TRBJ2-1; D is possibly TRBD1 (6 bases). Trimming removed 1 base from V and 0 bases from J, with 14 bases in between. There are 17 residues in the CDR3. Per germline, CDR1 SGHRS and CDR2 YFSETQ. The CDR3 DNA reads TGCGCCAGCAGCTTGACCCCGACAGGAAGCTCCTACAATGAGCAGTTCTTC. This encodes CASSLTPTGSSYNEQFF.

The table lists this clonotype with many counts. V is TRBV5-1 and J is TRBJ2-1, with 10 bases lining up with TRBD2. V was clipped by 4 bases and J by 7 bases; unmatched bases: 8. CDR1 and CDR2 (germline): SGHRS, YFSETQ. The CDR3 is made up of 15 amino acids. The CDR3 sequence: CASSLMGSGRNEQFF. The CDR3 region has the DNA TGCGCCAGCAGCCTCATGGGTAGCGGGAGGAATGAGCAGTTCTTC. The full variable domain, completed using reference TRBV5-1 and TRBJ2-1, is KAGVTQTPRYLIKTRGQQVTLSCSPISGHRSVSWYQQTPGQGLQFLFEYFSETQRNKGNFPGRFSGRQFSNSRSEMNVSTLELGDSALYLCASSLMGSGRNEQFFGPGTRLTVL.

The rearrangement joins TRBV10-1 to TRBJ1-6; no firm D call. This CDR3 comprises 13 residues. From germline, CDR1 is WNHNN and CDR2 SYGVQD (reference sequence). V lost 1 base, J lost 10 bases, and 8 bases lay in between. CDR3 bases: TGCGCCAGCAGTGAGTTGGCGGGATCACCCCTCCACTTT. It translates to CASSELAGSPLHF.

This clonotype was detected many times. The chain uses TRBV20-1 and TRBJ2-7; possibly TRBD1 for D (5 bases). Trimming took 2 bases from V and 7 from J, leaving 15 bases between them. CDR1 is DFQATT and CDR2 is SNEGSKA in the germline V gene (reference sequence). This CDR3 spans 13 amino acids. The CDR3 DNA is TGCAGTGCTAGACTCACAGGTATTGGGGAGCAGTACTTC. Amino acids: CSARLTGIGEQYF.

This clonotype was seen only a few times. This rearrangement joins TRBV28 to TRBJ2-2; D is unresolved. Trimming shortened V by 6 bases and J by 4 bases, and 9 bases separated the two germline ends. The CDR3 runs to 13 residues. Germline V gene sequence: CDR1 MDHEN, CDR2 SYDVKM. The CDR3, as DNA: TGTGCCAGCAGAGTAACACTCACCGGGGAGCTGTTTTTT. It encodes CASRVTLTGELFF.

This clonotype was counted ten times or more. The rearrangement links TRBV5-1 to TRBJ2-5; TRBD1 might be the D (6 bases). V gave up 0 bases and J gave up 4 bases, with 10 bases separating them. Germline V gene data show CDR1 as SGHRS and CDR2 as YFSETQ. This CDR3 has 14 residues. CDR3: CASSLDPGVETQYF. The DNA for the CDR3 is TGCGCCAGCAGCTTGGACCCAGGGGTAGAGACCCAGTACTTC.

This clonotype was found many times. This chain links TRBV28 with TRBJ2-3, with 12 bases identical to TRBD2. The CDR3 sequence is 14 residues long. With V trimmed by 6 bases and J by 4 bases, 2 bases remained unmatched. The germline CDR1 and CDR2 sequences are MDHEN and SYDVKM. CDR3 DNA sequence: TGTGCCAGCAGCAGACTAGCGGGAGCAGATACGCAGTATTTT. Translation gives CASSRLAGADTQYF.

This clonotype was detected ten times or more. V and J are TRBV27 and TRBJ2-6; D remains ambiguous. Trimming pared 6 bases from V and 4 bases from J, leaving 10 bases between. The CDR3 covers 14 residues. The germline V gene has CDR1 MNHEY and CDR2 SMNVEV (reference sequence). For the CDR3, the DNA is TGTGCCAGCAGCCGTTTGCGGGGGGCCAACGTCCTGACTTTC. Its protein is CASSRLRGANVLTF.

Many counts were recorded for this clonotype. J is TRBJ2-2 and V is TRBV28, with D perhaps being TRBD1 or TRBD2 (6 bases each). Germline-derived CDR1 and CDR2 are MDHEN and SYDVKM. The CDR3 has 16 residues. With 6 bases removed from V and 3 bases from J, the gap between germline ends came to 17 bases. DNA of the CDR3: TGTGCCAGCAGACCTTACTGGGGGGCCCACACCGGGGAGCTGTTTTTT. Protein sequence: CASRPYWGAHTGELFF.

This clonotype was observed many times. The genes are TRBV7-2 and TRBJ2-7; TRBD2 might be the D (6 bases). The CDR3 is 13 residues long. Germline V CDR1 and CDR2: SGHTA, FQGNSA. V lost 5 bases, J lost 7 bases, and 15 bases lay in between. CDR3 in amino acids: CASSPGTAWEQYF. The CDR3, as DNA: TGTGCCAGCAGCCCCGGGACTGCCTGGGAGCAGTACTTC. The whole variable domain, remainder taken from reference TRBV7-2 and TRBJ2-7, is GAGVSQSPSNKVTEKGKDVELRCDPISGHTALYWYRQSLGQGLEFLIYFQGNSAPDKSGLPSDRFSAERTGGSVSTLTIQRTQQEDSAVYLCASSPGTAWEQYFGPGTRLTVT.

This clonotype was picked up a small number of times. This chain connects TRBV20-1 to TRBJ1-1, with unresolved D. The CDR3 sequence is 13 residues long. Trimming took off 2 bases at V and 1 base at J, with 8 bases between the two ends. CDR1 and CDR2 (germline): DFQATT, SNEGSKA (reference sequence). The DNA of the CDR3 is TGCAGTGCTAGAACGGTAACGAACACTGAAGCTTTCTTT. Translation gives CSARTVTNTEAFF.

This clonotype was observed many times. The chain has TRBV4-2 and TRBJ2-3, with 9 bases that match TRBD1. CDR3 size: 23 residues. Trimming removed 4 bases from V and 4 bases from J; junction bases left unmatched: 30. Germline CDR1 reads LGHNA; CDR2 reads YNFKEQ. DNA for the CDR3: TGTGCCAGCAGCCGAATTCGCGGGACAGGGTTTCCCCGGCCAAACCCTAAATCAGATACGCAGTATTTT. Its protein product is CASSRIRGTGFPRPNPKSDTQYF.

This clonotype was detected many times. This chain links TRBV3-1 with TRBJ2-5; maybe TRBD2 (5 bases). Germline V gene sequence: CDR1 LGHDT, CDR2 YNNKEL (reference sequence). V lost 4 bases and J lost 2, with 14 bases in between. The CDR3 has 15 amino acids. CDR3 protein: CASSLRPERQETQYF. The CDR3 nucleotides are TGTGCCAGCAGCCTACGCCCCGAGCGGCAAGAGACCCAGTACTTC.